The 11 T cell receptor beta chains in this list originate from one sample, sequenced in a study of T-cell memory formation after mild COVID-19. TCRdb re-analysed the 5' RACE reads in MiXCR, keeping a single row per CDR3 protein. Of fewer than 450,000 distinct CDR3 sequences in the sample, approximately 24% were seen once. The sample taken for sequencing was PBMCs or a T cell subset sorted from them (not recorded which). Receptor source: an adult woman who had mild COVID-19 (a few samples of this study predate the infection). Cell type and time point are not known.

The chain recombines TRBV6-1 with TRBJ1-5; D ambiguous. V lost 6 bases to trimming and J lost 3 bases, with 9 bases between them. Germline V lookup: CDR1 MNHNS, CDR2 SASEGT. This CDR3 has 13 amino acids. The CDR3 nucleotides are TGTGCCAGCAGACTGACTAACAATCAGCCCCAGCATTTT. Translating it yields CASRLTNNQPQHF.

This clonotype was observed many times. The chain couples TRBV4-2 to TRBJ2-5; 9 bases line up with TRBD2. The germline gives CDR1 LGHNA, CDR2 YNFKEQ. This CDR3 has 18 amino acids. The V gene end was trimmed by 3 bases and the J gene end by 2 bases; junction bases not matched to a gene: 13. This CDR3 reads CASSQPLSRGGDQETQYF. The DNA for the CDR3 is TGTGCCAGCAGCCAGCCGTTATCGCGCGGGGGGGATCAAGAGACCCAGTACTTC.

This chain connects TRBV9 to TRBJ1-2; 8 bases are a match to TRBD1. The V segment lost 1 base and the J segment 6 bases; nucleotides outside the gene matches: 5. This CDR3 region has 14 residues. The germline CDR1 and CDR2 sequences are SGDLS and YYNGEE. For the CDR3, the DNA is TGTGCCAGCAGCGTACGTGCACAGGGGGATGGCTACACCTTC. Protein sequence: CASSVRAQGDGYTF.

The chain recombines TRBV7-7 with TRBJ2-6; tentatively, D is TRBD1 (6 bases). Deletions cut 5 bases from V and 2 bases from J, with 10 bases between. The CDR3 runs to 15 residues. The V gene's germline CDR1 is SSHAT and CDR2 FNYEAQ (reference sequence). CDR3 region: CASSLGTPGANVLTF. CDR3 DNA: TGTGCCAGCAGCCTAGGGACACCTGGGGCCAACGTCCTGACTTTC. Drawing the rest from reference TRBV7-7 and TRBJ2-6, the complete variable domain is GAGVSQSPRYKVTKRGQDVTLRCDPISSHATLYWYQQALGQGPEFLTYFNYEAQPDKSGLPSDRFSAERPEGSISTLTIQRTEQRDSAMYRCASSLGTPGANVLTFGAGSRLTVL.

The chain couples TRBV12-3 or TRBV12-4 to TRBJ1-5; D remains unclear. V lost 6 bases to trimming and J lost 3 bases, with 15 bases between them. The CDR3 contains 15 residues. The CDR3 DNA follows: TGTGCCAGCAGCGACCTCGGCGTCTTCAATCAGCCCCAGCATTTT. Its translation is CASSDLGVFNQPQHF.

This chain links TRBV12-3 or TRBV12-4 with TRBJ2-7, with TRBD2 identical over 12 bases. The CDR3 has 16 residues. The V segment lost 6 bases and the J segment 5 bases; nucleotides outside the gene matches: 11. The CDR3 nucleotides read TGTGCCAGCAGCACTTCGACTAGCGGGAGATACCACGAGCAGTACTTC. Protein product: CASSTSTSGRYHEQYF.

The chain carries TRBV7-9 and TRBJ2-6; tentative D call: TRBD1 (6 bases). The germline V and J ends were trimmed by 5 bases and 5 bases, with 16 bases remaining between them. CDR1 and CDR2 from the germline V gene are SEHNR and FQNEAQ (reference sequence). The CDR3 loop spans 16 amino acids. CDR3 DNA: TGTGCCAGCAGCACTGTTCAGGGGACAAGGGCCAACGTCCTGACTTTC. This codes for CASSTVQGTRANVLTF.

This chain connects TRBV12-3 or TRBV12-4 to TRBJ1-5, with D unresolved. V dropped 2 bases and J dropped 7 bases, with 12 bases sitting between them. The CDR3 runs to 14 residues. In DNA form, the CDR3 reads TGTGCCAGCAGTTTAACTCCGCCCGGCCAGCCCCAGCATTTT. Protein product: CASSLTPPGQPQHF.

This clonotype occurred a few times. The J gene is TRBJ1-1, the V gene TRBV4-1; D is unclear. V gave up 3 bases and J gave up 0 bases, with 11 bases separating them. There are 15 residues in the CDR3. Germline V CDR1 and CDR2: MGHRA, YSYEKL. The chain's CDR3 is CASSQFKRMNTEAFF. The DNA for the CDR3 is TGCGCCAGCAGCCAGTTCAAACGAATGAACACTGAAGCTTTCTTT.

The V gene is TRBV6-5, the J gene TRBJ2-7; D is possibly TRBD1 (6 bases). The CDR3 runs to 13 residues. The germline gives CDR1 MNHEY, CDR2 SVGAGI. V dropped 4 bases and J dropped 6 bases, with 13 bases sitting between them. Written as DNA, the CDR3 is TGTGCCAGCAGTTTCTCGGACAGTCTCGAGCAGTACTTC. It yields the protein CASSFSDSLEQYF.

This clonotype showed up just a few times. V and J are TRBV11-1 and TRBJ2-7; D unclear. V lost 5 bases and J lost 3, with 17 bases in between. Germline V lookup: CDR1 SGHAT, CDR2 FQDESV (reference sequence). This CDR3 comprises 15 residues. CDR3 bases: TGTGCCAGCAGCCCAAGCGCCGGTTCTGGCTACGAGCAGTACTTC. It encodes CASSPSAGSGYEQYF.